This paragraph covers one TCR beta chain sequence. Its cognate antigen is unknown. The same CDR3 also results from other DNA sequences found in this sample. The sample originates from a study of Tregs in tolerant kidney transplant recipients. General study results and limits: Validation in larger populations is needed because few patients were studied. Biological reproducibility was not directly addressed in this study. The most relevant donor-specific Treg TCRbeta repertoire apparently came from expansion with activated donor B cells.

The repertoire was sequenced with immunoSEQ multiplex PCR; TCRdb's copy has only in-frame clones and lacks some. The table lists hundreds of thousands of clones, approximately 84% of them singletons. Unstimulated regulatory T cells (CD4+CD25+CD127-), CD4+CD25- non-regulatory cells, CD4 and CD8 cells were FACS-sorted from thawed PBMCs. This CDR3 has 13 amino acids. The V end was cut by 4 bases, the J end by 6 bases, with 12 bases between. Germline V gene lookup returns CDR1 SNHLY and CDR2 FYNNEI. V usage is TRBV2 and J usage is TRBJ1-2, with D maybe TRBD1 (6 bases). Sequencing was done on a sample of CD4+ T cells from blood. The source is a human donor in good health. The CDR3 nucleotides read TGTGCCAGCAGTGTTACGGGGGCCAATGGCTACACCTTC. Amino acids: CASSVTGANGYTF.